The rows below give T cell receptor beta chains drawn from one sample of a study of T-cell memory formation after mild COVID-19. Each CDR3 protein is one row after TCRdb ran MiXCR on the 5' RACE reads. Of around 310,000 distinct CDR3 sequences listed, approximately 15% were seen once; the top ten hold 20% to 25%. The sequenced sample consisted of PBMCs or a T cell subset sorted from them (not recorded which). Every receptor here comes from a man between 18 and 35 years old who had mild COVID-19 (a few samples of this study predate the infection). Cell type and time point are not known. CDR3s include the opening cysteine and the closing phenylalanine or tryptophan. The D gene is left open where the match is weak. Clone size, where shown, is once, few, many, or a class for clones that have expanded.

d_gene,v_gene,abundance,len,j_gene,CDR3nt,CDR3aa
-,TRBV24-1,-,15,TRBJ1-5,TGTGCCACCAGTGATTTGGGGCAGCTGAATCAGCCCCAGCATTTT,CATSDLGQLNQPQHF
TRBD1,TRBV7-3,-,16,TRBJ2-2,TGTGCCAGCAGCTCGGACAGGGGGCTTGATGCCGGGGAGCTGTTTTTT,CASSSDRGLDAGELFF
-,TRBV5-1,many,15,TRBJ2-3,TGCGCCAGCAGCATTCAGAGTCCTAGCACAGATACGCAGTATTTT,CASSIQSPSTDTQYF
TRBD1,TRBV12-3/TRBV12-4,-,14,TRBJ1-5,TGTGCCAGCAGTCCCCGGACAGGCCATCAGCCCCAGCATTTT,CASSPRTGHQPQHF
TRBD2,TRBV12-3/TRBV12-4,few,16,TRBJ2-1,TGTGCCAGCAGTTTACGGCGGGGGGTATCCTACAATGAGCAGTTCTTC,CASSLRRGVSYNEQFF
-,TRBV10-3,few,13,TRBJ2-7,TGTGCCATCAGTGACCAAACGCGCTACGAGCAGTACTTC,CAISDQTRYEQYF
-,TRBV6-6,-,16,TRBJ1-1,TGTGCCAGCAGTTACTCGACGTTTTCAGGACATGCTGAAGCTTTCTTT,CASSYSTFSGHAEAFF
-,TRBV7-6,many,14,TRBJ2-3,TGTGCCAGCAGCGCTAGCACATACACAGATACGCAGTATTTT,CASSASTYTDTQYF
-,TRBV27,few,15,TRBJ2-7,TGTGCCAGCAGTTCGGCGGGACTCCGGTCCTACGAGCAGTACTTC,CASSSAGLRSYEQYF
-,TRBV3-1,-,11,TRBJ2-7,TGTGCCAGCAGCCAAGCCGCAGTTTTCTACTTC,CASSQAAVFYF
TRBD2,TRBV9,-,15,TRBJ2-5,TGTGCCAGCAGCTTTAGCGGGGGGGGAGGAGAGACCCAGTACTTC,CASSFSGGGGETQYF
-,TRBV4-2,few,14,TRBJ1-5,TGTGCCAGCAGCCAAGAGAAGGGGCTTCAGCCCCAGCATTTT,CASSQEKGLQPQHF
-,TRBV19,few,14,TRBJ2-3,TGTGCCAGTAGTAAACCCGGGCAGACAGATACGCAGTATTTT,CASSKPGQTDTQYF
-,TRBV6-2/TRBV6-3,-,14,TRBJ2-7,TGTGCCAGCAGTTACCCGCGGGGCAGGTACGAGCAGTACTTC,CASSYPRGRYEQYF
TRBD1,TRBV9,few,14,TRBJ1-2,TGTGCCAGCAGCGGAGGGGGGACAGCGACTGGCTACACCTTC,CASSGGGTATGYTF
TRBD2,TRBV2,few,15,TRBJ2-1,TGTGCCAGCGGGGAGGGGTTCAGCTCCTACAATGAGCAGTTCTTC,CASGEGFSSYNEQFF
-,TRBV6-1,few,13,TRBJ2-3,TGTGCCAGCAGGCCAAACTGGAGAGATACGCAGTATTTT,CASRPNWRDTQYF
-,TRBV7-9,-,15,TRBJ1-1,TGTGCCAGCAGCTTCGGTTGGGGGGAGGACACTGAAGCTTTCTTT,CASSFGWGEDTEAFF
-,TRBV2,few,14,TRBJ1-1,TGTGCCAGCGAGGAGACAGTCATGAACACTGAAGCTTTCTTT,CASEETVMNTEAFF
TRBD1,TRBV19,few,14,TRBJ1-1,TGTGCCAGTAGTACGGACAGGGGCCTCACTGAAGCTTTCTTT,CASSTDRGLTEAFF
TRBD2,TRBV20-1,-,12,TRBJ2-5,TGCAGTGCCCGGACTAGTAGTGAGACCCAGTACTTC,CSARTSSETQYF
-,TRBV7-2,few,13,TRBJ2-1,TGTGCCAGCAGCGGGGGCCGGGGCTTGGAGCAGTTCTTC,CASSGGRGLEQFF
TRBD1,TRBV25-1,-,15,TRBJ2-3,TGTGCCAGCAAGGGGGGCAGGGGGCGTTCAGATACGCAGTATTTT,CASKGGRGRSDTQYF
-,TRBV20-1,few,8,TRBJ1-1,TGCAGTGACGATGAAGCTTTCTTT,CSDDEAFF
-,TRBV2,-,14,TRBJ2-3,TGTGCCAGCAGTCGGGACACCCGCACAGATACGCAGTATTTT,CASSRDTRTDTQYF
-,TRBV29-1,-,13,TRBJ2-5,TGCAGCGCCCGGGGGAGGATCCAAGAGACCCAGTACTTC,CSARGRIQETQYF
TRBD2,TRBV6-1,-,15,TRBJ2-3,TGTGCCAGCAGTGTGAGGTGGGGGGGAGGAGATACGCAGTATTTT,CASSVRWGGGDTQYF
TRBD1,TRBV29-1,-,12,TRBJ1-2,TGCAGCGTTGAATCAGGGGGCAATGGCTACACCTTC,CSVESGGNGYTF
TRBD2,TRBV20-1,few,16,TRBJ2-1,TGCAGTGCTGGGACTAGCGGGGGGAGCTCCTACAATGAGCAGTTCTTC,CSAGTSGGSSYNEQFF
-,TRBV5-5,-,14,TRBJ1-5,TGTGCCAGCAGCTTGGTACAGGGCCCTCAGCCCCAGCATTTT,CASSLVQGPQPQHF
TRBD2,TRBV20-1,many,14,TRBJ2-1,TGCAGTGCTCCGCGGAGTAGCGGGATCAATGAGCAGTTCTTC,CSAPRSSGINEQFF
-,TRBV7-3,many,16,TRBJ2-2,TGTGCCAGCAGCTACCTGGGGGGGGCTGACACCGGGGAGCTGTTTTTT,CASSYLGGADTGELFF
TRBD1,TRBV20-1,few,13,TRBJ1-1,TGCAGTGCTGTTAACAGGGGCGGCACTGAAGCTTTCTTT,CSAVNRGGTEAFF
TRBD1,TRBV12-3/TRBV12-4,few,18,TRBJ1-1,TGTGCCAGCAGTTTTGGAATGCCCGGACAGGGGGGTGACACTGAAGCTTTCTTT,CASSFGMPGQGGDTEAFF
-,TRBV20-1,-,14,TRBJ2-5,TGCAGTGCTAGCCGGGTCCCGGGGTGGGAGACCCAGTACTTC,CSASRVPGWETQYF
TRBD1,TRBV29-1,-,13,TRBJ2-7,TGCAGCGTTGAGACAGGGAGCCCCTACGAGCAGTACTTC,CSVETGSPYEQYF
-,TRBV20-1,few,11,TRBJ2-3,TGCAGTGCTAGAGTGTCGCAGGATCAGTATTTT,CSARVSQDQYF
TRBD1,TRBV29-1,once,13,TRBJ1-1,TGCAGCGCCACCCGACAGGGGAACACTGAAGCTTTCTTT,CSATRQGNTEAFF
-,TRBV7-9,few,13,TRBJ2-3,TGTGCCAGCAGCTTAGGGAACGCAGATACGCAGTATTTT,CASSLGNADTQYF
TRBD1,TRBV2,-,13,TRBJ2-1,TGTGCCAGCAGGGGGACAGGGGACAATGAGCAGTTCTTC,CASRGTGDNEQFF
-,TRBV9,few,14,TRBJ2-1,TGTGCCAGCGGAGGATACAGCACTTACAATGAGCAGTTCTTC,CASGGYSTYNEQFF
TRBD2,TRBV7-8,few,15,TRBJ2-1,TGTGCCAGCAGCTTAGCTAGCGGGGAGTGGAATGAGCAGTTCTTC,CASSLASGEWNEQFF
-,TRBV10-3,-,13,TRBJ1-5,TGTGCCACCTCTCTTGGCCCGGATCAGCCCCAGCATTTT,CATSLGPDQPQHF
-,TRBV9,-,14,TRBJ1-1,TGTGCCAGCAGCCCGACTGCGGGGACATCCGAAGCTTTCTTT,CASSPTAGTSEAFF
-,TRBV9,many,14,TRBJ2-6,TGCGCCAGCAGCGTAAGCTCTGGGGCCAACGTCCTGACTTTC,CASSVSSGANVLTF
-,TRBV20-1,few,13,TRBJ1-2,TGCAGTGCGACTCCTTTCGGAAACTATGGCTACACCTTC,CSATPFGNYGYTF
TRBD2,TRBV19,-,15,TRBJ2-3,TGTGCCAGTAGCCCCGCCGGGGGGGCCTCAGATACGCAGTATTTT,CASSPAGGASDTQYF
TRBD2,TRBV20-1,few,16,TRBJ2-2,TGCAGTGCCACTGGACTAGCGGGGGGGCATACCGGGGAGCTGTTTTTT,CSATGLAGGHTGELFF
-,TRBV5-5,few,15,TRBJ1-2,TGTGCCAGCAGCTTGGAAGGACGGGCCCCGCGTGGCTACACCTTC,CASSLEGRAPRGYTF
-,TRBV5-6,-,13,TRBJ2-5,TGTGCCAGCAGCCAAGGGCAGTTCCAGACCCAGTACTTC,CASSQGQFQTQYF
-,TRBV6-5,few,14,TRBJ1-1,TGTGCCAGCAGTTACTCGACGGCGGACACTGAAGCTTTCTTT,CASSYSTADTEAFF
-,TRBV6-5,-,13,TRBJ1-2,TGTGCCAGCAGTTACTCTCCGCTCTATGGCTACACCTTC,CASSYSPLYGYTF
TRBD1,TRBV15,many,15,TRBJ2-3,TGTGCCACCAGCAGAGTGACAGGGGTAACAGATACGCAGTATTTT,CATSRVTGVTDTQYF
-,TRBV3-1,few,14,TRBJ2-7,TGTGCCAGCAGTCGAAACTTGGGTGAGAACGAGCAGTACTTC,CASSRNLGENEQYF
-,TRBV4-2,few,14,TRBJ1-1,TGTGCCAGCAGCCAAGGCGAGCGGGGCACTGAAGCTTTCTTT,CASSQGERGTEAFF
-,TRBV11-3,few,13,TRBJ2-1,TGTGCCAGCAGCTTATCAGAAAACAATGAGCAGTTCTTC,CASSLSENNEQFF
-,TRBV5-1,few,16,TRBJ2-3,TGCGCCAGCAGCCAGCCTGCCGGACAGCTCACAGATACGCAGTATTTT,CASSQPAGQLTDTQYF